These 17 T cell receptor beta chains share one sample of origin, sequenced in a study of beta chain features in type 1 diabetes. Since all of the isolated RNA was reverse transcribed, expressed TCRB transcripts were what got sequenced. The repertoire was sequenced with immunoSEQ multiplex PCR; TCRdb's copy has only in-frame clones and lacks some. The table has roughly 160,000 clones, roughly 8% seen once; the top ten hold under 0.55%. Findings and caveats of the study: Moderately but significantly shorter TCRB CDR3s were found in Type 1 diabetes patients in all four CD4+ subsets.

Their antigens remain unidentified. The specimen was central memory CD4+ T cells from blood. The receptors originated from a man between 18 and 29 years old with type 1 diabetes.

This clone has more than one count but fewer than ten. This sequence joins TRBV5-1 and TRBJ2-2; 8 bases match TRBD1. The CDR3 extends over 15 amino acids. Germline CDR1 and CDR2: SGHRS and YFSETQ. With V trimmed by 3 bases and J by 6 bases, 7 bases remained unmatched. CDR3 protein: CASSSQGATAGELFF. The CDR3 DNA follows: TGCGCCAGCAGCTCTCAGGGGGCTACCGCCGGGGAGCTGTTTTTT.

CDR3 region: CATARTQTGWDEQYF. CDR3 DNA sequence: TGTGCCACCGCCCGAACTCAGACAGGGTGGGACGAGCAGTACTTC. V usage is TRBV5-4 and J usage is TRBJ2-7; 7 nucleotides line up with TRBD1. The CDR3 covers 15 residues. Losses at the gene ends were 9 bases for V and 5 bases for J; bases not matched to a gene: 17. Germline loops: CDR1 SGHNT, CDR2 YYREEE (reference sequence).

In this sample, this clone turned up a few times. The V and J genes are TRBV25-1 and TRBJ2-7, with 8 bases that match TRBD2. Per germline, CDR1 MGHDK and CDR2 SYGVNS. V was pared by 6 bases and J by 0 bases, with 1 base of the junction left unmatched. This CDR3 contains 13 residues. The CDR3 DNA sequence: TGTGCCAGCAGGAGCGGGAGCTCCTACGAGCAGTACTTC. Translation: CASRSGSSYEQYF.

This clone showed up just a few times. V is TRBV7-9 and J is TRBJ2-3; 9 nucleotides align to TRBD2. Trimming cost V 2 bases and J 5 bases; bases outside gene matches: 8. CDR1 and CDR2 from the germline V gene are SEHNR and FQNEAQ (reference sequence). This CDR3 contains 16 residues. CDR3 nucleotide sequence: TGTGCCAGCAGCTTAAGCGCTAGCGGGGCGCTAGATACGCAGTATTTT. Its translation: CASSLSASGALDTQYF.

There are a few counts of this clone. The chain links TRBV5-8 to TRBJ2-5; D ambiguous. Trimming left V 3 bases short and J 4 bases short, with 16 bases between. Germline V gene data show CDR1 as SGHTS and CDR2 as YDEGEE. The CDR3 loop spans 15 amino acids. CDR3 amino acids: CASSWPLGQRETQYF. DNA of the CDR3: TGTGCCAGCAGCTGGCCCCTAGGCCAGAGAGAGACCCAGTACTTC.

This sequence joins TRBV5-6 and TRBJ2-7; D might be TRBD2 (5 bases). Between the trimmed V and J ends, which lost 4 bases and 3 bases, there was a span of 14 bases. The CDR3 is 14 amino acids. Germline V gene sequence: CDR1 SGHDT, CDR2 YYEEEE. The DNA of the CDR3 is TGTGCCAGCAGCCAAACCGGGGTGAACTACGAGCAGTACTTC. Translating it yields CASSQTGVNYEQYF. The whole variable domain, remainder taken from reference TRBV5-6 and TRBJ2-7, is DAGVTQSPTHLIKTRGQQVTLRCSPKSGHDTVSWYQQALGQGPQFIFQYYEEEERQRGNFPDRFSGHQFPNYSSELNVNALLLGDSALYLCASSQTGVNYEQYFGPGTRLTVT.

This clone has just a few counts. The chain is built from TRBV5-4 and TRBJ2-2, with 7 bases fitting TRBD1. The V segment lost 5 bases and the J segment 6 bases; nucleotides outside the gene matches: 10. The CDR3 runs to 15 residues. Germline assignment: CDR1 SGHNT and CDR2 YYREEE (reference sequence). CDR3 sequence (DNA): TGTGCCAGCAGGCAAATCGACAGGGACGCCGGGGAGCTGTTTTTT. Translated: CASRQIDRDAGELFF.

By share, this clone ranks as medium-sized. J is TRBJ2-7 and V is TRBV23-1; 8 nucleotides match TRBD1. TRBV23-1 is an open reading frame whose function is uncertain. The CDR3 covers 13 residues. Losses at the gene ends were 10 bases for V and 7 bases for J; bases not matched to a gene: 12. CDR3 coding DNA: TGCGCCAAGTTCGGGAGCAGGGGGCGGGAGCAGTACTTC. Encoded protein: CAKFGSRGREQYF.

This clone was seen a few times. The chain couples TRBV10-2 to TRBJ1-5; tentative D call: TRBD1 (5 bases). The CDR3 totals 14 residues. Germline loops: CDR1 WSHSY, CDR2 SAAADI. The germline V and J ends were trimmed by 8 bases and 2 bases, with 13 bases remaining between them. This CDR3 is CASRTGGGNQPQHF. CDR3 in DNA: TGCGCCAGCCGAACCGGGGGGGGCAATCAGCCCCAGCATTTT.

On this clone: One end of the junction does not line up with germline, which may come from a read error. The chain links TRBV6-6 to TRBJ2-3; unclear D gene. Germline values: CDR1 MNHNY, CDR2 SVGAGI (reference sequence). The CDR3 covers 14 residues. CDR3 residues: CAISESIIVYTQYF. The CDR3 DNA reads as TGTGCCATCAGTGAGTCGATTATAGTGTATACGCAGTATTTT.

The V call is TRBV10-3, the J call TRBJ1-2; D is uncertain. The CDR3 covers 14 residues. Germline CDR1 ENHRY, CDR2 SYGVKD. The V end was cut by 4 bases, the J end by 1 base, with 10 bases between. The CDR3 nucleotides read TGTGCCATCAGTGGGTACGGTTTTAACTATGGCTACACCTTC. It is translated as CAISGYGFNYGYTF.

This clone was recorded a few times. The chain employs TRBV18 and TRBJ1-4; weak D call: TRBD1 (6 bases). CDR1 and CDR2 (germline): KGHSH, LQKENI. CDR3 length equals 14 residues. The germline V and J ends were trimmed by 3 bases and 8 bases, with 13 bases remaining between them. CDR3 loop: CASSPDSIREKLFF. The CDR3 DNA follows: TGTGCCAGCTCACCGGACAGTATTCGGGAAAAACTGTTTTTT.

The CDR3 DNA reads as TGTGCCAGCAGCTTATCCCCCAGCGGGGTCTACGAGCAGTACTTC. The encoded protein is CASSLSPSGVYEQYF. The rearrangement joins TRBV7-2 to TRBJ2-7; 7 bases align to TRBD2. V gave up 2 bases and J gave up 3 bases; unmatched junction bases: 7. This CDR3 comprises 15 residues. The V gene's germline CDR1 is SGHTA and CDR2 FQGNSA.

This clone was detected many times. CDR3 region: CASTIGAGEQYF. The CDR3 region has the DNA TGTGCCAGCACCATTGGGGCAGGCGAGCAGTACTTC. V gene TRBV2 combines with J gene TRBJ2-7; the D gene is possibly TRBD1 (5 bases). The germline CDR1 and CDR2 sequences are SNHLY and FYNNEI. CDR3 length equals 12 residues. V lost 7 bases and J lost 6, with 13 bases in between.

V and J are TRBV7-2 and TRBJ2-7; 12 bases line up with TRBD2. CDR1 and CDR2 (germline): SGHTA, FQGNSA. CDR3 length: 15 residues. Trimming took 4 bases from V and 4 from J; bases not matched to a gene: 5. The CDR3 nucleotides read TGTGCCAGCAGCTCTTGGACTAGCGGGATGTACGAGCAGTACTTC. It translates to CASSSWTSGMYEQYF.

The V and J genes are TRBV5-4 and TRBJ2-1; 9 bases agree with TRBD1. Germline CDR1 and CDR2: SGHNT and YYREEE (reference sequence). The CDR3 has 15 residues. J lost 6 bases, V lost 0 bases, and 4 bases had no gene match. For the CDR3, the DNA is TGTGCCAGCAGCTTGGACAGGGGGCTAGGCAATGAGCAGTTCTTC. Amino acid sequence: CASSLDRGLGNEQFF.

This chain's CDR3 is CATSRHQGGETQYF. The CDR3 bases are TGTGCCACCAGCAGACATCAAGGGGGAGAGACCCAGTACTTC. The chain is built from TRBV15 and TRBJ2-5; tentatively, D is TRBD1 (6 bases). In germline, CDR1 is LNHNV, CDR2 YYDKDF (reference sequence). The ends were cut back, 2 bases at V and 4 bases at J, with 11 bases in the middle. This CDR3 has 14 amino acids.